The rows below give T cell receptor beta chains drawn from one sample of a study of blood T cell repertoires in COVID-19. Repertoires were generated with immunoSEQ multiplex PCR, while TCRdb's copy carries only in-frame clones and drops some. Here the sample spans fewer than 200,000 clones, under 85% being singletons. Source material: peripheral blood. These receptors were obtained from a human donor in a cohort sampled during active COVID-19. The CDR3 runs from the conserved cysteine through the conserved F or W. Fields, in order: clone size, J gene, D gene, V gene, CDR3 protein, CDR3 DNA. D genes are given only for firm matches. Rows may omit the clone size; those that give it use once, few, many or a size class.

-	TRBJ2-7	TRBD1	TRBV6-6	CASSVTGGYEQYF	TGTGCCAGCAGTGTGACAGGGGGCTACGAGCAGTACTTC
few	TRBJ1-1	-	TRBV15	CATSRLEGNTEAFF	TGTGCCACCAGCAGGCTAGAGGGGAACACTGAAGCTTTCTTT
once	TRBJ2-1	TRBD2	TRBV5-1	CASCRDYPNNEQFF	TGCGCCAGCTGCCGGGACTATCCAAACAATGAGCAGTTCTTC
once	TRBJ1-1	-	TRBV19	CASSFGYTEAFF	TGTGCCAGTAGTTTCGGGTACACTGAAGCTTTCTTT
-	TRBJ2-7	-	TRBV5-1	CASSLWGVEQYF	TGCGCCAGCAGCTTATGGGGGGTTGAGCAGTACTTC
-	TRBJ1-1	-	TRBV19	CASRPSQDQNSEAFF	TGTGCCAGTAGACCGTCACAGGATCAGAACTCTGAAGCTTTCTTT
-	TRBJ1-3	-	TRBV5-6	CASSLEGGGNTIYF	TGTGCCAGCAGCTTGGAAGGGGGAGGAAACACCATATATTTT
-	TRBJ1-1	-	TRBV7-8	CASSLVAGFGTEAFF	TGTGCCAGCAGCTTAGTGGCAGGGTTCGGCACTGAAGCTTTCTTT
-	TRBJ2-3	TRBD2	TRBV12-3/TRBV12-4	CASIRGGTDTQYF	TGTGCCAGTATACGGGGGGGCACAGATACGCAGTATTTT
-	TRBJ2-2	-	TRBV5-5	CASSITGELFF	TGTGCCAGCAGTATCACCGGGGAGCTGTTTTTT
-	TRBJ1-6	-	TRBV6-7	CASSYGPLHF	TGTGCCAGCAGTTATGGCCCCCTCCACTTT
-	TRBJ1-4	-	TRBV7-9	CASSTLWRDGNEKLFF	TGTGCCAGCAGCACCCTTTGGCGAGACGGGAATGAAAAACTGTTTTTT
-	TRBJ1-3	-	TRBV7-6	CASSLSGFGAGSGNTIYF	TGTGCCAGCAGCTTATCGGGTTTTGGCGCCGGCTCTGGAAACACCATATATTTT
-	TRBJ1-6	-	TRBV9	CASSLVGGYNSPLHF	TGTGCCAGCAGCCTGGTGGGGGGCTATAATTCACCCCTCCACTTT
-	TRBJ1-1	-	TRBV2	CASGERSQENTEAFF	TGTGCCAGCGGGGAGCGCAGTCAGGAGAACACTGAAGCTTTCTTT
-	TRBJ1-2	TRBD1	TRBV5-1	CASSLQGQGLDGYTF	TGCGCCAGCAGCTTACAAGGACAGGGATTGGATGGCTACACCTTC
-	TRBJ2-2	TRBD2	TRBV5-6	CASSWSPSGEYRGELFF	TGTGCCAGCAGCTGGAGCCCTAGCGGGGAATACCGGGGGGAGCTGTTTTTT
-	TRBJ2-6	-	TRBV6-1	CASSELGFGANVLTF	TGTGCCAGCAGTGAATTGGGCTTTGGGGCCAACGTCCTGACTTTC
few	TRBJ2-7	TRBD1	TRBV5-1	CASSTPPGTGGYEQYF	TGCGCCAGCAGCACGCCGCCCGGGACAGGGGGCTACGAGCAGTACTTC
-	TRBJ1-2	-	TRBV25-1	CASSTSYRDSYGYTF	-
-	TRBJ2-7	-	TRBV11-2	CASSVLVSRGLPYEQYF	TGTGCCAGCAGCGTACTAGTTAGTAGGGGACTCCCCTACGAGCAGTACTTC
-	TRBJ2-7	TRBD2	TRBV5-8	CASSLVGGGEQYF	TGTGCCAGCAGCTTGGTGGGCGGGGGCGAGCAGTACTTC
-	TRBJ2-1	TRBD2	TRBV6-6	CASSPTIAGGRYEQFF	TGTGCCAGCAGCCCAACTATAGCGGGGGGGCGGTATGAGCAGTTCTTC
-	TRBJ2-7	TRBD2	TRBV5-4	CASRASGTTDEQYF	TGTGCCAGCAGAGCTAGCGGTACTACGGACGAGCAGTACTTC
once	TRBJ2-7	-	TRBV3-1/TRBV3-2	CASSQGVDRAYEQYF	TGTGCCAGCAGCCAAGGGGTGGACAGAGCCTACGAGCAGTACTTC
few	TRBJ2-7	-	TRBV11-2	CASSHGEEQYF	TGTGCCAGCAGTCACGGTGAAGAGCAGTACTTC
-	TRBJ1-3	TRBD1	TRBV6-5	CASRSDRERGNTIYF	TGTGCCAGCAGAAGTGACAGGGAAAGGGGAAACACCATATATTTT
-	TRBJ2-5	TRBD2	TRBV20-1	CSASAGGLTQYF	TGCAGTGCTAGTGCGGGGGGCCTGACCCAGTACTTC
-	TRBJ1-2	TRBD1	TRBV30	CAWSHFGTGRIPAGSPNYGYTF	TGTGCCTGGAGTCATTTCGGGACAGGGAGGATCCCCGCCGGTAGTCCTAACTATGGCTACACCTTC
-	TRBJ2-7	TRBD1	TRBV23-1	CASSHSLTGDDEQYF	TGCGCCAGCAGTCATTCCTTGACAGGGGACGACGAGCAGTACTTC
few	TRBJ2-7	TRBD2	TRBV2	CASGSGGLYEQYF	TGTGCCAGCGGTAGCGGGGGGCTCTACGAGCAGTACTTC
once	TRBJ1-1	TRBD1	TRBV9	CASSATGGNTEAFF	TGTGCCAGCAGCGCCACAGGGGGGAACACTGAAGCTTTCTTT
-	TRBJ2-1	TRBD2	TRBV15	CATSSPGGNNEQFF	TGTGCCACCAGCAGCCCCGGGGGGAACAATGAGCAGTTCTTC
-	TRBJ2-2	-	TRBV11-2	CASSVSGAGELFF	TGTGCCAGCAGCGTCAGCGGAGCTGGGGAGCTGTTTTTT
-	TRBJ1-3	-	TRBV7-9	CASNRVQSGNTIYF	TGTGCCAGCAACAGGGTACAATCTGGAAACACCATATATTTT
-	TRBJ1-1	TRBD1	TRBV28	CASSPHGQGNTEAFF	TGTGCCAGCAGTCCACACGGACAGGGAAACACTGAAGCTTTCTTT
few	TRBJ1-2	TRBD1	TRBV4-1	CASSQPPRGQGDGYTF	TGCGCCAGCAGCCAACCTCCCAGGGGACAGGGTGACGGCTACACCTTC
-	TRBJ1-2	TRBD1	TRBV5-1	CASSMRPRTGASGYGYTF	TGCGCCAGCAGTATGCGACCAAGGACAGGGGCCTCTGGCTATGGCTACACCTTC
-	TRBJ2-5	-	TRBV11-2	CASSLGSSWVLETQYF	TGTGCCAGCAGCTTAGGATCTAGCTGGGTATTAGAGACCCAGTACTTC
few	TRBJ1-2	-	TRBV14	CASSRATGYGYTF	TGTGCCAGCAGCAGAGCCACAGGGTATGGCTACACCTTC
-	TRBJ1-1	-	TRBV7-8	CASSPPRGSDTEAFF	TGTGCCAGCAGCCCGCCCCGGGGGTCGGACACTGAAGCTTTCTTT
-	TRBJ2-7	-	TRBV19	CASSMGRDSYEQYF	TGTGCCAGTAGTATGGGCAGGGACTCTTACGAGCAGTACTTC
-	TRBJ1-5	-	TRBV19	CASSLGQNRQPQHF	TGTGCCAGTAGTCTCGGACAGAATCGGCAGCCCCAGCATTTT
-	TRBJ2-1	TRBD2	TRBV19	CASSIGGLAGPNEQFF	TGTGCCAGTAGTATCGGGGGACTAGCGGGGCCCAATGAGCAGTTCTTC
-	TRBJ2-4	-	TRBV12-3/TRBV12-4	CASSGRDLDIQYF	TGTGCCAGCAGTGGTCGGGACTTGGACATTCAGTACTTC
-	TRBJ2-7	TRBD1	TRBV4-1	CASSQSRDSYYEQYF	TGCGCCAGCAGCCAGTCCCGGGACAGTTACTACGAGCAGTACTTC
-	TRBJ1-3	-	TRBV4-1	CASGSAGPSGNTIYF	TGCGCCAGCGGATCCGCAGGGCCCTCTGGAAACACCATATATTTT
once	TRBJ1-2	-	TRBV2	CASMGAEPYGYTF	TGTGCCAGCATGGGGGCCGAACCTTATGGCTACACCTTC
-	TRBJ2-7	-	TRBV12-1	CASSFVGGRIYEQYF	TGTGCCAGCAGCTTTGTAGGGGGACGGATCTACGAGCAGTACTTC
-	TRBJ1-3	-	TRBV10-3	CAISETKQGIPSSGNTIYF	TGTGCCATCAGTGAGACAAAACAGGGAATCCCTAGCTCTGGAAACACCATATATTTT
-	TRBJ2-7	-	TRBV25-1	CASSEFGGEAQYF	TGTGCCAGCAGTGAATTTGGGGGCGAGGCGCAGTACTTC